A selection of T cell receptor beta chains follows, all from one sample in a study of post-analysis software for immune sequencing data. TCRdb recomputed calls from the PCR reads with MiXCR, one row per CDR3 protein. The data contain roughly 800,000 distinct CDR3 sequences, roughly 30% of them singletons. Sequencing used blood. These receptors were collected from a girl between 10 and 17 years old with multiple sclerosis. Both conserved end residues are part of each CDR3. The order of the fields is J gene, D gene, V gene, CDR3 protein. The D gene is left open where the match is weak.

J gene: TRBJ1-1; D gene: TRBD1; V gene: TRBV29-1; CDR3 protein: CSASRSRGPEVNTEAFF
J gene: TRBJ2-1; D gene: NA; V gene: TRBV20-1; CDR3 protein: CSARYGGLSCNEQFF
J gene: TRBJ1-6; D gene: TRBD1; V gene: TRBV20-1; CDR3 protein: CSARDDPGQGWDNSPLHF
J gene: TRBJ2-7; D gene: TRBD2; V gene: TRBV7-9; CDR3 protein: CASTTQKTSGGQYF
J gene: TRBJ2-7; D gene: TRBD1; V gene: TRBV7-6; CDR3 protein: CASSHFDRGSDEQYF
J gene: TRBJ1-2; D gene: NA; V gene: TRBV20-1; CDR3 protein: CSASHSIRRSANYGYTF
J gene: TRBJ2-1; D gene: TRBD2; V gene: TRBV9; CDR3 protein: CASSESLGRVSDEQFF
J gene: TRBJ2-1; D gene: NA; V gene: TRBV20-1; CDR3 protein: CSAWRRSEQFF
J gene: TRBJ2-4; D gene: NA; V gene: TRBV28; CDR3 protein: CASSWTLAKNIQYF
J gene: TRBJ2-7; D gene: NA; V gene: TRBV6-2/TRBV6-3; CDR3 protein: CASSYPTFEQYF
J gene: TRBJ2-3; D gene: NA; V gene: TRBV20-1; CDR3 protein: CSANPTGTDTQYF
J gene: TRBJ2-7; D gene: NA; V gene: TRBV7-6; CDR3 protein: CASSPWIFREQYF
J gene: TRBJ2-5; D gene: TRBD2; V gene: TRBV5-1; CDR3 protein: CASSLGGGAGETQYF
J gene: TRBJ1-5; D gene: NA; V gene: TRBV27; CDR3 protein: CASSTSTANNQPQHF
J gene: TRBJ2-1; D gene: TRBD1; V gene: TRBV28; CDR3 protein: CASGQGLNNEQFF
J gene: TRBJ1-4; D gene: NA; V gene: TRBV7-8; CDR3 protein: CASSLVAEKLFF
J gene: TRBJ2-3; D gene: NA; V gene: TRBV6-6; CDR3 protein: CASRSLLGSSTDTQYF
J gene: TRBJ1-6; D gene: NA; V gene: TRBV18; CDR3 protein: CASSPPDSPLHF
J gene: TRBJ2-3; D gene: NA; V gene: TRBV14; CDR3 protein: CASSQEGFLSTDTQYF
J gene: TRBJ2-7; D gene: NA; V gene: TRBV20-1; CDR3 protein: CSASRVPYGEQYF
J gene: TRBJ2-3; D gene: NA; V gene: TRBV10-3; CDR3 protein: CAISESGEGTDTQYF
J gene: TRBJ2-1; D gene: TRBD2; V gene: TRBV9; CDR3 protein: CASTRVPGGEQFF
J gene: TRBJ2-4; D gene: NA; V gene: TRBV5-5; CDR3 protein: CASSLGGIQDIQYF
J gene: NA; D gene: TRBD2; V gene: TRBV20-1; CDR3 protein: CSASPSGMGPETQYF
J gene: NA; D gene: NA; V gene: TRBV27; CDR3 protein: CASNYGETRKETQYF
J gene: TRBJ1-2; D gene: NA; V gene: TRBV29-1; CDR3 protein: CSALSGSTNYGYTF
J gene: TRBJ2-1; D gene: NA; V gene: TRBV27; CDR3 protein: CASSFGQRNNEQFF
J gene: NA; D gene: NA; V gene: TRBV7-8; CDR3 protein: CVSSLAALRGLDYEQYF